The 5 T cell receptor beta chains below all came from one sample that was sequenced in a study of blood T cells in healthy people across ages. A sample-barcoded 5' primer and a J-beta primer mix were used in a second PCR of roughly 7 to 11 cycles. TCRdb re-derived calls from the 5' RACE reads in MiXCR, one entry per CDR3 protein. The sample contains over 1,200,000 distinct CDR3 sequences, roughly 59% of which appear only once. The specimen sequenced was blood. The receptors shown here come from a man aged 18 to 29 in good health.

The CDR3 DNA sequence: TGTGCCAGCAGCAAGGGCAGGAGGCGGGGCGAAGCTTTCTTT. Translated: CASSKGRRRGEAFF. The chain carries TRBV7-9 and TRBJ1-1; perhaps TRBD1 as D (5 bases). This CDR3 region has 14 residues. Germline loops: CDR1 SEHNR, CDR2 FQNEAQ (reference sequence). The V gene lost 5 bases and the J gene lost 8 bases, with 18 bases spanning the gap.

In this sample, this clonotype turned up a few times. The chain links TRBV12-3 or TRBV12-4 to TRBJ1-5, with TRBD1 as a possible D gene (6 bases). The CDR3 runs 13 residues. Trimming took off 2 bases at V and 7 bases at J, with 9 bases between the two ends. The CDR3 coding sequence is TGTGCCAGCAGTTTAACAGGGAGGCAGCCCCAGCATTTT. This gives the protein CASSLTGRQPQHF.

The genes are TRBV7-8 and TRBJ2-7; 7 nucleotides match TRBD1. Trimming at V came to 5 bases and at J to 1 base, leaving 8 bases not matched to a gene. CDR1 is SGHVS and CDR2 is FQNEAQ in the germline V gene. The CDR3 extends over 15 amino acids. CDR3 bases: TGTGCCAGCAGCCCTCCAATGGACAGGTCCTACGAGCAGTACTTC. Its protein is CASSPPMDRSYEQYF.

V usage is TRBV14 and J usage is TRBJ2-1; 9 nucleotides line up with TRBD2. The CDR3 runs to 16 residues. Trimming cost V 1 base and J 4 bases; bases outside gene matches: 5. The germline V gene has CDR1 SGHDN and CDR2 FVKESK. The CDR3 is CASSQAGGRVYNEQFF. In nucleotides, the CDR3 is TGTGCCAGCAGCCAAGCGGGCGGGAGGGTTTACAATGAGCAGTTCTTC.

The chain links TRBV20-1 to TRBJ2-5; possible D gene TRBD1, 6 bases. V lost 5 bases to trimming and J lost 4 bases, with 11 bases between them. CDR1 and CDR2 from the germline V gene are DFQATT and SNEGSKA (reference sequence). There are 12 residues in the CDR3. Written as DNA, the CDR3 is TGCAGTGCTTCGGACAGACCAGAGACCCAGTACTTC. It yields the protein CSASDRPETQYF.